This passage covers 8 T cell receptor beta chains from one sample sequenced in a study of siplizumab effects on memory and regulatory T cells. TCRdb's copy holds only in-frame clones and misses some; the assay was immunoSEQ multiplex PCR. Seen here are tens of thousands of clones, roughly 97% observed once, and the top ten hold more than 0.075%. Sequencing used naive CD8+ T cells sorted from blood. The receptor source for this set is a human donor in good health.

The chain couples TRBV7-2 to TRBJ1-1; D unresolved. V was shortened by 5 bases and J by 0 bases, with 7 bases between the two germline ends. CDR1 SGHTA and CDR2 FQGNSA come from the germline V gene. The CDR3 runs to 13 residues. CDR3: CASSPPMNTEAFF. CDR3 sequence (DNA): TGTGCCAGCAGCCCCCCCATGAACACTGAAGCTTTCTTT.

The chain employs TRBV11-2 and TRBJ1-1; D gene unclear. The CDR3 contains 14 residues. Per the germline V gene, CDR1 is SGHAT and CDR2 is FQNNGV. Trimming pared 3 bases from V and 4 bases from J, leaving 12 bases between. The CDR3: CASSLFEVGTEAFF. The CDR3 DNA reads as TGTGCCAGCAGCTTGTTTGAGGTCGGCACTGAAGCTTTCTTT.

This chain connects TRBV7-2 to TRBJ2-1; 8 nucleotides match TRBD1. The J segment lost 8 bases and the V segment lost 4 bases, leaving 7 bases of the junction unmatched. The CDR3 is 14 amino acids. Germline V lookup: CDR1 SGHTA, CDR2 FQGNSA. DNA of the CDR3: TGTGCCAGCAGCTCAGGACAGGGTCTCGATGAGCAGTTCTTC. It is translated as CASSSGQGLDEQFF. The full variable domain, rest sourced from reference TRBV7-2 and TRBJ2-1, is GAGVSQSPSNKVTEKGKDVELRCDPISGHTALYWYRQSLGQGLEFLIYFQGNSAPDKSGLPSDRFSAERTGGSVSTLTIQRTQQEDSAVYLCASSSGQGLDEQFFGPGTRLTVL.

This clone has just one count. The V and J genes are TRBV9 and TRBJ2-2; no definite D call. There are 13 residues in the CDR3. The ends were cut back, 3 bases at V and 0 bases at J, with 3 bases in the middle. Germline V gene data show CDR1 as SGDLS and CDR2 as YYNGEE. CDR3: CASSASNTGELFF. The CDR3 region has the DNA TGTGCCAGCAGCGCTTCGAACACCGGGGAGCTGTTTTTT.

V gene TRBV2 combines with J gene TRBJ2-3, with 9 bases fitting TRBD1. The germline CDR1 and CDR2 sequences are SNHLY and FYNNEI. Germline trimming cut 9 bases from V and 1 base from J; bases unmatched to any gene: 2. This CDR3 spans 13 amino acids. Here the CDR3 DNA reads TGTGCCAGGAGGGACAGGGGCACAGATACGCAGTATTTT. Translated, it gives CARRDRGTDTQYF.

The genes are TRBV14 and TRBJ1-2; maybe TRBD1 (6 bases). The germline V gene encodes CDR1 SGHDN and CDR2 FVKESK. This CDR3 has 14 amino acids. The germline V and J ends were trimmed by 0 bases and 8 bases, with 13 bases remaining between them. This CDR3 reads CASSQERQARGYTF. The CDR3 nucleotides are TGTGCCAGCAGCCAAGAAAGACAGGCGCGAGGCTACACCTTC.

This sequence joins TRBV7-2 and TRBJ1-1; D remains unclear. From germline, CDR1 is SGHTA and CDR2 FQGNSA. CDR3 length: 15 amino acids. V was shortened by 1 base and J by 1 base, with 10 bases between the two germline ends. The CDR3 DNA is TGTGCCAGCAGCTTAGGGTGGGGAAAGAACACTGAAGCTTTCTTT. As protein: CASSLGWGKNTEAFF. Full variable domain (rest looked up from reference TRBV7-2 and TRBJ1-1): GAGVSQSPSNKVTEKGKDVELRCDPISGHTALYWYRQSLGQGLEFLIYFQGNSAPDKSGLPSDRFSAERTGGSVSTLTIQRTQQEDSAVYLCASSLGWGKNTEAFFGQGTRLTVV.

V usage is TRBV19 and J usage is TRBJ1-2; D is ambiguous. The CDR3 totals 14 residues. Deletions cut 7 bases from V and 4 bases from J, with 16 bases between. Germline assignment: CDR1 LNHDA and CDR2 SQIVND (reference sequence). This CDR3 is CASTATDLPYGYTF. For the CDR3, the DNA is TGTGCCAGTACCGCAACGGACCTCCCCTATGGCTACACCTTC. Complete variable domain (other parts from reference TRBV19 and TRBJ1-2): DGGITQSPKYLFRKEGQNVTLSCEQNLNHDAMYWYRQDPGQGLRLIYYSQIVNDFQKGDIAEGYSVSREKKESFPLTVTSAQKNPTAFYLCASTATDLPYGYTFGSGTRLTVV.